This T cell receptor beta chain was recovered during a study of blood T cell repertoires in COVID-19. Background on the study: Samples taken during acute and convalescent COVID-19 were collected in the United States, Italy and Spain.

Participants were placed into cohorts based on the clinical history they reported. Generated by immunoSEQ multiplex PCR, the TCRdb table keeps only in-frame clones and is missing some. The table includes 200,000 to 250,000 clones, nearly 90% detected once. Germline V gene lookup returns CDR1 MNHEY and CDR2 SVGEGT. This CDR3 spans 15 amino acids. V trimming: 2 bases; J trimming: 1 base; junction bases outside the gene matches: 4. The sequenced sample consisted of PBMCs or T cells enriched from blood (not recorded which). The receptor's source is a man aged 25-45 years who had been exposed to COVID-19. This chain links TRBV6-2 or TRBV6-3 with TRBJ2-7; 8 positions agree with TRBD2. This chain's CDR3 is CASSYPGLGSYEQYF. DNA for the CDR3: TGTGCCAGCAGTTACCCGGGACTAGGGTCCTACGAGCAGTACTTC.